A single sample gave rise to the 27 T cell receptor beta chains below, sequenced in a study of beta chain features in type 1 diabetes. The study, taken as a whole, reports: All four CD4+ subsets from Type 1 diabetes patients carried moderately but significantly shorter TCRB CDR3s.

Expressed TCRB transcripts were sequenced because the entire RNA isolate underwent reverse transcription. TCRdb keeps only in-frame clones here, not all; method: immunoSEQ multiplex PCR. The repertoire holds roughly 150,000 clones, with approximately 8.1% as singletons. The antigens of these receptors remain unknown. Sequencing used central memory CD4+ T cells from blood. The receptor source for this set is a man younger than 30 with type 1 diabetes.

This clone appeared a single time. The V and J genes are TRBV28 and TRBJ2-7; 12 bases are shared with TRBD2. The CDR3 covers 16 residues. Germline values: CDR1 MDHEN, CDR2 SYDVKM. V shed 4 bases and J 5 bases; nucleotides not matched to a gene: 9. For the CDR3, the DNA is TGTGCCAGCAGTTCTAGCGGGAGGGCCATGGGGGACGAGCAGTACTTC. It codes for CASSSSGRAMGDEQYF.

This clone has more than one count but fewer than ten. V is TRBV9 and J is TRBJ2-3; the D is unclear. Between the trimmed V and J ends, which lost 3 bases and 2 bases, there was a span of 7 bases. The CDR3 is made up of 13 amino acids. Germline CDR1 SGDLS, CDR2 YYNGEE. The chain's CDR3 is CASSDISTDTQYF. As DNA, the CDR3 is TGTGCCAGCAGCGATATATCCACAGATACGCAGTATTTT.

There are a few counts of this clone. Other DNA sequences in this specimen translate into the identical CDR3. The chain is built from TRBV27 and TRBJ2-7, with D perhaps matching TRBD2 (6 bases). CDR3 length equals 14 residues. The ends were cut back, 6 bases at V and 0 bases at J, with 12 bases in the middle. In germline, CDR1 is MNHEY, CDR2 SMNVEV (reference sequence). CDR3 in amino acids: CASRGTGSSYEQYF. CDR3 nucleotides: TGTGCCAGCAGGGGGACTGGGAGCTCCTACGAGCAGTACTTC.

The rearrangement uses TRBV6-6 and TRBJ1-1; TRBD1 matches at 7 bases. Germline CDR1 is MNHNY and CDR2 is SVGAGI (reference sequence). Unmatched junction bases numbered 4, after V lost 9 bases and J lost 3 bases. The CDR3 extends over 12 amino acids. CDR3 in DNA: TGTGCCAGTACCACAGGGGACACTGAAGCTTTCTTT. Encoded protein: CASTTGDTEAFF.

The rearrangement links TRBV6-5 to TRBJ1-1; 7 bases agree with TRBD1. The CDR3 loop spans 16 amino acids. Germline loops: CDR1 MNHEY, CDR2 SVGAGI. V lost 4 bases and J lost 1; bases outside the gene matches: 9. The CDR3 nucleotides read TGTGCCAGCAGTTCTAGGACAGGCGGCGGGAACACTGAAGCTTTCTTT. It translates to CASSSRTGGGNTEAFF.

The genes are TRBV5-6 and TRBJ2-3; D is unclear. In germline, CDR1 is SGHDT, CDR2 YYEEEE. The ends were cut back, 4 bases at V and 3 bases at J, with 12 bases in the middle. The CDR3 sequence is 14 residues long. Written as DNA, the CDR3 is TGTGCCAGCAGCCGTAGTAGGCGGACAGATACGCAGTATTTT. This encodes CASSRSRRTDTQYF.

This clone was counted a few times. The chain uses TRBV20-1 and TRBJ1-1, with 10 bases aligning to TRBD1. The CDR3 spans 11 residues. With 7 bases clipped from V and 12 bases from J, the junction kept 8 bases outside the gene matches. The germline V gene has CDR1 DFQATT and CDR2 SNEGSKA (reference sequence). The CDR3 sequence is CSVRTGGKTFF. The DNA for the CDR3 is TGCAGTGTCCGGACAGGGGGGAAGACTTTCTTT.

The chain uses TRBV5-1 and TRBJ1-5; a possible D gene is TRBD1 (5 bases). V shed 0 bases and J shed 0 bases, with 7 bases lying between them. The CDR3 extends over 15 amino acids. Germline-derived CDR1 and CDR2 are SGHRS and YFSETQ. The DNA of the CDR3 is TGCGCCAGCAGCTTGGAGGGGTCTAGCAATCAGCCCCAGCATTTT. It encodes CASSLEGSSNQPQHF.

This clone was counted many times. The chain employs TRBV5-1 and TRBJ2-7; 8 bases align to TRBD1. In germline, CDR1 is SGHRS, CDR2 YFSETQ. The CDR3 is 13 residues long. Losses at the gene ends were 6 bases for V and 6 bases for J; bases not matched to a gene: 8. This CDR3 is CASTTQGAGEQYF. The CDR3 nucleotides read TGCGCCAGCACCACCCAGGGGGCTGGCGAGCAGTACTTC.

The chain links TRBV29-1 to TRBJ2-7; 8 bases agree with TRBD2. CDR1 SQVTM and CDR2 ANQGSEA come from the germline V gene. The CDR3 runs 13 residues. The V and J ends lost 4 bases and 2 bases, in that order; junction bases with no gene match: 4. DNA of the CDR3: TGCAGCGTTGCGGGGACTAGGGCCTACGAGCAGTACTTC. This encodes CSVAGTRAYEQYF.

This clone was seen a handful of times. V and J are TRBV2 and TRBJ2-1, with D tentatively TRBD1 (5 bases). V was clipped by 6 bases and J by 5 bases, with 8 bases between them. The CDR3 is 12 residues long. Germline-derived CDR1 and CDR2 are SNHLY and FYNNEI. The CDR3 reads CASSGHHNEQFF. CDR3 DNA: TGTGCCAGCAGCGGACACCACAATGAGCAGTTCTTC.

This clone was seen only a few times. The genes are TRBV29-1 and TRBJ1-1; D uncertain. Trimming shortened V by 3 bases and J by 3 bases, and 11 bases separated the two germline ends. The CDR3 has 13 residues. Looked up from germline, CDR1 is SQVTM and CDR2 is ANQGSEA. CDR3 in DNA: TGCAGCGTTGATAACAGAGGGTACACTGAAGCTTTCTTT. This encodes CSVDNRGYTEAFF.

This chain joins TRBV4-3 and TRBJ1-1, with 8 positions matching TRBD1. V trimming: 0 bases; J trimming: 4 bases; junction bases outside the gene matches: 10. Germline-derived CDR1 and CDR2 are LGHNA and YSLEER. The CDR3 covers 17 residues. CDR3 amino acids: CASSQDGQGGIGTEAFF. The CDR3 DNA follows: TGCGCCAGCAGCCAAGACGGACAGGGAGGTATTGGCACTGAAGCTTTCTTT.

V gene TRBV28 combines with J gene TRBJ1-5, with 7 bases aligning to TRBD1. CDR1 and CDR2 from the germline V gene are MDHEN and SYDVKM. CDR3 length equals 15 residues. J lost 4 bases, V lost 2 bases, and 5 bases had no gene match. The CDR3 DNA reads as TGTGCCAGCAGTTTAGAGGGGGCAGGGAATCAGCCCCAGCATTTT. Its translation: CASSLEGAGNQPQHF.

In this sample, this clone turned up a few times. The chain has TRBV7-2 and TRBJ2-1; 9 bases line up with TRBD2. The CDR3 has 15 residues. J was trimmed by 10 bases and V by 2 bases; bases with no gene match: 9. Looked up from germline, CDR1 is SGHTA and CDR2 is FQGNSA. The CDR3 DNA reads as TGTGCCAGCAGCTTATCTATGGGACTAGCTGGGGAGCAGTTCTTC. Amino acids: CASSLSMGLAGEQFF. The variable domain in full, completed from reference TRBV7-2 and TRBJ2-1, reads GAGVSQSPSNKVTEKGKDVELRCDPISGHTALYWYRQSLGQGLEFLIYFQGNSAPDKSGLPSDRFSAERTGGSVSTLTIQRTQQEDSAVYLCASSLSMGLAGEQFFGPGTRLTVL.

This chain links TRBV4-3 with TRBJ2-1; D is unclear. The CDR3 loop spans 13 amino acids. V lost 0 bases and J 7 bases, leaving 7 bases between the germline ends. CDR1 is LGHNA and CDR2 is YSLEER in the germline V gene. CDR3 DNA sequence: TGCGCCAGCAGCCAAGAGGCATTTAATGAGCAGTTCTTC. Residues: CASSQEAFNEQFF.

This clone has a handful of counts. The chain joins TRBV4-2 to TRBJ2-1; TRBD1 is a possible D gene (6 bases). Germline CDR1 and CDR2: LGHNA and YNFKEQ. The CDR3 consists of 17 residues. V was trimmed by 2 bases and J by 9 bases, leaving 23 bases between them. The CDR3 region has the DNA TGTGCCAGCAGCCAACCGGCCGGGACACAACTCAGTGGTGAGCAGTTCTTC. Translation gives CASSQPAGTQLSGEQFF.

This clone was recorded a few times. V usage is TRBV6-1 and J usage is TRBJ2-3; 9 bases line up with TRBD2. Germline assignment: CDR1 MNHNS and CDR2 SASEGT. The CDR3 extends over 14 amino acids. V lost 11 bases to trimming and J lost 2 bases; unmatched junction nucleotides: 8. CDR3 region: CAGSGGLFTDTQYF. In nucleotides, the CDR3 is TGTGCCGGTAGCGGGGGCCTATTCACAGATACGCAGTATTTT.

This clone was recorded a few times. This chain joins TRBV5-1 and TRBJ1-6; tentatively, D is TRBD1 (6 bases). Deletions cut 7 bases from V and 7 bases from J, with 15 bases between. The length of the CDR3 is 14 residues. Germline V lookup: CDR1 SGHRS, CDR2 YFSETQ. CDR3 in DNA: TGCGCCAGCTCGGGGGGGGCAACAAATTCACCCCTCCACTTT. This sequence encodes CASSGGATNSPLHF.

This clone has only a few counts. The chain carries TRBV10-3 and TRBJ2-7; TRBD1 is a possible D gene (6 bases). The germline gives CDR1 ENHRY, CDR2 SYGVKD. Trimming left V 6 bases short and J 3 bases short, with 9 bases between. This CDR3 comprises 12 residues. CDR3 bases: TGTGCCATCAGCAAACAGGGCTACGAGCAGTACTTC. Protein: CAISKQGYEQYF.

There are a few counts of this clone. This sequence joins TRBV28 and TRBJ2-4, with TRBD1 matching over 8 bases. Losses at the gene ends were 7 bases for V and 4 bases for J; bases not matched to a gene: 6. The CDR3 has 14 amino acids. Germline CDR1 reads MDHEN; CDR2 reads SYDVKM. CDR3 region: CASISRQGKNIQYF. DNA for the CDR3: TGTGCCAGCATATCACGACAGGGGAAAAACATTCAGTACTTC. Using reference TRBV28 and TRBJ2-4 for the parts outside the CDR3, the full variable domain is DVKVTQSSRYLVKRTGEKVFLECVQDMDHENMFWYRQDPGLGLRLIYFSYDVKMKEKGDIPEGYSVSREKKERFSLILESASTNQTSMYLCASISRQGKNIQYFGAGTRLSVL.

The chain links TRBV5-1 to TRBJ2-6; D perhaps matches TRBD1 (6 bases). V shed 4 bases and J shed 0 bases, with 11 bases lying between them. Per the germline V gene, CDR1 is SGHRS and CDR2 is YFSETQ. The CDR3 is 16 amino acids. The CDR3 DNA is TGCGCCAGCAGCAGGACAGTGAACTCTGGGGCCAACGTCCTGACTTTC. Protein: CASSRTVNSGANVLTF.

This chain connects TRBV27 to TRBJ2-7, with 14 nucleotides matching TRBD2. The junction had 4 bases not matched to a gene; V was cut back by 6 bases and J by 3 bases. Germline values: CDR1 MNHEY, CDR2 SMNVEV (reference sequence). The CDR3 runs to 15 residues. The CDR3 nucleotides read TGTGCCAGCAGAGAGGGGACTAGCGGGAGCTACGAGCAGTACTTC. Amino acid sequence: CASREGTSGSYEQYF.

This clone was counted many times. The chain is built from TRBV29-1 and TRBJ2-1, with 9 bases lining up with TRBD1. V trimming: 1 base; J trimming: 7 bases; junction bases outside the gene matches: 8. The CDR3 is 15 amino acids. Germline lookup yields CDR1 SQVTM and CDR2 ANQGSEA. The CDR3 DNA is TGCAGCGTTGAAGGTAGTGGGACAGGGAGAAATGAGCAGTTCTTC. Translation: CSVEGSGTGRNEQFF.

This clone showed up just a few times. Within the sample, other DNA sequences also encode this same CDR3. This CDR3 reads CASSFTGGEQYF. The CDR3, as DNA: TGTGCCAGCAGTTTTACGGGGGGCGAGCAGTACTTC. This chain connects TRBV27 to TRBJ2-7, with 7 bases aligning to TRBD2. J gave up 6 bases and V 3 bases, and 2 bases lay outside the gene matches. CDR1 and CDR2 from the germline V gene are MNHEY and SMNVEV (reference sequence). This CDR3 has 12 residues.

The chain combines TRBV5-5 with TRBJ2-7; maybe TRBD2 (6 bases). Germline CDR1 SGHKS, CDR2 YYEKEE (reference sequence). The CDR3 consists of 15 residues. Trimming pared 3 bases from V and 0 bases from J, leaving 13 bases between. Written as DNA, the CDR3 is TGTGCCAGCAGCTGGAGGGACTCCTACTCCTACGAGCAGTACTTC. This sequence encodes CASSWRDSYSYEQYF.

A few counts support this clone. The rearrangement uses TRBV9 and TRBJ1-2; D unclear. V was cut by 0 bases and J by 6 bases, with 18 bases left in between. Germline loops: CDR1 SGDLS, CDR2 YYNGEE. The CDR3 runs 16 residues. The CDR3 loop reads CASSVDSGRMTHGYTF. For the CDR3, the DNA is TGTGCCAGCAGCGTAGATAGTGGGCGCATGACCCATGGCTACACCTTC.